A single TCR beta chain is shown here with its context. The sample originates from a study of T cell changes during pregnancy in multiple sclerosis. CDR3 length: 14 amino acids. CDR1 is MNHNY, CDR2 SVGAGI, per germline (reference sequence). Trimming pared 5 bases from V and 3 bases from J, leaving 10 bases between. TCRdb keeps only in-frame clones here, not all; method: immunoSEQ multiplex PCR. Of fewer than 140,000 clones in the sample, roughly nine tenths were seen once. The receptor comes from a female donor with multiple sclerosis, enrolled in a pregnancy study. The sequences come from peripheral blood, collected before pregnancy. The rearrangement links TRBV6-6 to TRBJ1-4, with D maybe TRBD1 (6 bases). The CDR3, as DNA: TGTGCCAGCAGTCCTCGGACAGCTAATGAAAAACTGTTTTTT. Its protein is CASSPRTANEKLFF.